A single sample gave rise to the 12 T cell receptor beta chains below, sequenced in a study of T-cell memory formation after mild COVID-19. TCRdb fed the 5' RACE reads into MiXCR, producing one record per CDR3 protein. The repertoire includes more than 200,000 distinct CDR3 sequences, around 15% of them detected once, and 3% to 4.5% sits in the top ten. Sample: PBMCs or a T cell subset sorted from them (not recorded which). The origin of the receptors is a man between 18 and 35 years old who had mild COVID-19 (a few samples of this study predate the infection). Cell type and time point are not known.

This clonotype has just a few counts. The rearrangement uses TRBV25-1 and TRBJ2-7; D unclear. V dropped 0 bases and J dropped 5 bases, with 5 bases sitting between them. The CDR3 length is 12 residues. The germline V gene has CDR1 MGHDK and CDR2 SYGVNS. For the CDR3, the DNA is TGTGCCAGCAGTGAATATATTCACGAGCAGTACTTC. Protein: CASSEYIHEQYF.

This clonotype has a handful of counts. The chain employs TRBV6-2 or TRBV6-3 and TRBJ2-7; TRBD1 matches 7 bases. Trimming at V came to 6 bases and at J to 3 bases, leaving 5 bases not matched to a gene. The CDR3 extends over 13 amino acids. The V gene's germline CDR1 is MNHEY and CDR2 SVGEGT. The CDR3 is CASSLDRYYEQYF. CDR3 nucleotide sequence: TGTGCCAGCAGCTTGGACAGGTACTACGAGCAGTACTTC.

V gene TRBV7-9 combines with J gene TRBJ1-2; D may be TRBD1 (6 bases). Trimming removed 6 bases from V and 6 bases from J, with 17 bases in between. Germline-derived CDR1 and CDR2 are SEHNR and FQNEAQ (reference sequence). The CDR3 spans 14 residues. The CDR3 loop is CASSYGGGRNGYTF. The CDR3 DNA reads as TGTGCCAGCAGTTACGGTGGGGGCCGGAATGGCTACACCTTC.

This clonotype was counted a few times. The chain recombines TRBV4-1 with TRBJ1-2; the match to TRBD1 covers 8 bases. The length of the CDR3 is 15 residues. The germline V gene encodes CDR1 MGHRA and CDR2 YSYEKL. Germline trimming cut 6 bases from V and 2 bases from J; bases unmatched to any gene: 8. In DNA, the CDR3 is TGCGCCAGCAGGGGACGGACAGGGAAAAACTATGGCTACACCTTC. This codes for CASRGRTGKNYGYTF.

The gene calls are TRBV5-1 and TRBJ2-2; no definite D call. Trimming shortened V by 7 bases and J by 5 bases, and 9 bases separated the two germline ends. Germline lookup yields CDR1 SGHRS and CDR2 YFSETQ. The CDR3 length is 12 residues. In DNA form, the CDR3 reads TGCGCCAGCTTCGTGGAGACCGGGGAGCTGTTTTTT. Encoded protein: CASFVETGELFF.

This clonotype was counted only a few times. The J gene is TRBJ2-5, the V gene TRBV4-3; D perhaps matches TRBD1 (6 bases). This CDR3 is 15 amino acids long. CDR1 LGHNA and CDR2 YSLEER come from the germline V gene. V lost 0 bases and J 3 bases, leaving 11 bases between the germline ends. The CDR3: CASSQDGHREETQYF. The CDR3 bases are TGCGCCAGCAGCCAAGATGGGCACAGGGAAGAGACCCAGTACTTC.

This chain uses TRBV2 with TRBJ2-2, with 10 bases matching TRBD1. The germline V gene has CDR1 SNHLY and CDR2 FYNNEI. The ends lost 9 bases at V and 6 bases at J; junction bases unmatched: 4. The CDR3 is 13 amino acids. CDR3 amino acids: CASRQGAPGELFF. The CDR3 DNA sequence: TGTGCCAGTAGACAGGGGGCGCCCGGGGAGCTGTTTTTT.

The genes are TRBV7-3 and TRBJ1-6; 8 bases agree with TRBD1. V trimming: 4 bases; J trimming: 7 bases; junction bases outside the gene matches: 3. The CDR3 has 14 amino acids. The germline V gene has CDR1 SGHTA and CDR2 FQGTGA. CDR3 sequence reads: CASSSDRENSPLHF. The CDR3 nucleotides read TGTGCCAGCAGCTCGGACAGGGAAAATTCACCCCTCCACTTT.

In this sample, this clonotype turned up a few times. This rearrangement joins TRBV4-2 to TRBJ2-1; 7 bases fit TRBD2. Germline V lookup: CDR1 LGHNA, CDR2 YNFKEQ. With 4 bases clipped from V and 4 bases from J, the junction kept 16 bases outside the gene matches. The CDR3 is 18 residues long. This CDR3 reads CASSPRTSASAGYNEQFF. CDR3 in DNA: TGTGCCAGCAGCCCTAGGACTAGTGCATCCGCTGGGTACAATGAGCAGTTCTTC.

The sample holds a few counts of this clonotype. The chain uses TRBV6-2 or TRBV6-3 and TRBJ1-5; D not certain. Germline CDR1 MNHEY, CDR2 SVGEGT. The V end lost 6 bases, the J end lost 1 base, and 16 bases lay between the germline ends. CDR3 length equals 16 residues. The CDR3 coding sequence is TGTGCCAGCAGCCCAAGGCGGGGTGCAAGCAATCAGCCCCAGCATTTT. Encoded protein: CASSPRRGASNQPQHF.

DNA of the CDR3: TGCGCCAGCACGGTAGCTAGCGGCCTTTTCGCCGGGGAGCTGTTTTTT. Its translation: CASTVASGLFAGELFF. The V gene is TRBV5-1, the J gene TRBJ2-2; 7 positions match TRBD2. With 6 bases clipped from V and 6 bases from J, the junction kept 14 bases outside the gene matches. Germline-derived CDR1 and CDR2 are SGHRS and YFSETQ. The CDR3 length is 16 residues.

This clonotype was seen a few times. The chain employs TRBV6-6 and TRBJ2-7, with 9 bases lining up with TRBD1. Germline-derived CDR1 and CDR2 are MNHNY and SVGAGI (reference sequence). Losses at the gene ends were 4 bases for V and 3 bases for J; bases not matched to a gene: 4. The CDR3 extends over 14 amino acids. CDR3 protein: CASSLPGQGYEQYV. The DNA for the CDR3 is TGTGCCAGCAGTTTACCGGGACAGGGCTACGAGCAGTACGTC.